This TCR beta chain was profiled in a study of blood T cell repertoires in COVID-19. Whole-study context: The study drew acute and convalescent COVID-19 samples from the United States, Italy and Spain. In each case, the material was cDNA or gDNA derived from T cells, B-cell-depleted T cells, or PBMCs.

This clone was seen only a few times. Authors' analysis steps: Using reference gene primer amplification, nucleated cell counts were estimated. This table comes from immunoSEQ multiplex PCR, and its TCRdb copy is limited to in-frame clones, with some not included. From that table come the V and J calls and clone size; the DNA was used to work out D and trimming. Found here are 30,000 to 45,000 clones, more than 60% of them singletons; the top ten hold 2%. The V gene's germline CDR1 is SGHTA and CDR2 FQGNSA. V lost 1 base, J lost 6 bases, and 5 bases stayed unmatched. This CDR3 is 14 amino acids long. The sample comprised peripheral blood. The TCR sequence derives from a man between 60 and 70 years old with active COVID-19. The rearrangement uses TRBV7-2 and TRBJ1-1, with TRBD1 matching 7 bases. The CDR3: CASSLEGTVAEAFF. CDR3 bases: TGTGCCAGCAGCTTAGAAGGGACAGTCGCTGAAGCTTTCTTT.